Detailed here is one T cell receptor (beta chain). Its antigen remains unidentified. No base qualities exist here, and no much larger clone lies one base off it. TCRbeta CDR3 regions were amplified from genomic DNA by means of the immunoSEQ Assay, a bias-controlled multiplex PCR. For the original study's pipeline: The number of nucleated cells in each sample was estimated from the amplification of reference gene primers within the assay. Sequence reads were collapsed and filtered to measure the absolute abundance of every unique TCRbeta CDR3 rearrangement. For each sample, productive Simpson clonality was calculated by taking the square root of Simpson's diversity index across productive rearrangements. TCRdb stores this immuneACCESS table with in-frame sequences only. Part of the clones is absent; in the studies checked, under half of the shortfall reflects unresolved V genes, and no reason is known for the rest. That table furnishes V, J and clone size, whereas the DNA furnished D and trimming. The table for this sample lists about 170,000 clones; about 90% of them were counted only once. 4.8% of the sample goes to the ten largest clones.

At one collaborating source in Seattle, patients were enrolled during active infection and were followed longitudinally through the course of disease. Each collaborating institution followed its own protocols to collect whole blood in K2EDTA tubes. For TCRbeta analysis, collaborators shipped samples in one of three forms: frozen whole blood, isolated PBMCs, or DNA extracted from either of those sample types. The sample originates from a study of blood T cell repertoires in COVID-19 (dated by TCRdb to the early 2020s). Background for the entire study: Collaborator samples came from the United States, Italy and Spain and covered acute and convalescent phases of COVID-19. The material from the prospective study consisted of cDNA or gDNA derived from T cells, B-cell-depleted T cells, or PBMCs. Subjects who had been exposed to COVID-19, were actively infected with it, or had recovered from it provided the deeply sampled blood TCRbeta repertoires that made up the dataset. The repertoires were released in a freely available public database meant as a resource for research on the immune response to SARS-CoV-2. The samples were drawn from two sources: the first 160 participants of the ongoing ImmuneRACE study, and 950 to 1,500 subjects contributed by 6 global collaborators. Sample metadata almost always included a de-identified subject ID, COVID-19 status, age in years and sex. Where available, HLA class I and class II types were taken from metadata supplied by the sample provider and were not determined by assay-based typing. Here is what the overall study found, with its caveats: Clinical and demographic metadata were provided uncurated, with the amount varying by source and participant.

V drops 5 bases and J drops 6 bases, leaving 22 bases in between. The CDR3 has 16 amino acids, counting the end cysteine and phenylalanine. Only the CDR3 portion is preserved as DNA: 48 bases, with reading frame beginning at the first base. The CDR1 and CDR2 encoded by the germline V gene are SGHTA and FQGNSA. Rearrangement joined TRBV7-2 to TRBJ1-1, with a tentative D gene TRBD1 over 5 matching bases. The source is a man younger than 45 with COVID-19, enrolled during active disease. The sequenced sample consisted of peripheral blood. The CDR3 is CASSTHWGGKGAEAFF. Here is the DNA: TGTGCCAGCAGCACCCATTGGGGGGGAAAAGGAGCTGAAGCTTTCTTT.